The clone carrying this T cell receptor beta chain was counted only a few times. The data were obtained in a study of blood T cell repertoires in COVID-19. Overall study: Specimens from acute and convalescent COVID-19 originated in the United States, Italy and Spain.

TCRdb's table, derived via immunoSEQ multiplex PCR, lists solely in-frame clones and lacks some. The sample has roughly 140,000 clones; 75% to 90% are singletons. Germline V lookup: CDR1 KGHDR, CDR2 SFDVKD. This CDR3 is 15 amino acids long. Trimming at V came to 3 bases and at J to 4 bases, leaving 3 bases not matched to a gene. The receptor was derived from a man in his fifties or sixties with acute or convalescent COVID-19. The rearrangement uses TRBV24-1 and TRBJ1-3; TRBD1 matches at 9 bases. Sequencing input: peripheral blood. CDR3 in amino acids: CATSDPDRGGNTIYF. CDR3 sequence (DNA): TGTGCCACCAGTGATCCGGACAGGGGCGGAAACACCATATATTTT.